The clone carrying this TCR beta chain was detected only a few times. This record comes from a study of human T cells and chemical hapten exposure. What the library attached to individual cDNA molecules were unique molecular identifiers. One entry per CDR3 protein, called by TCRdb with MiXCR from the RACE reads. The table lists some 180,000 distinct CDR3 sequences, roughly a quarter of them singletons. Germline lookup yields CDR1 SGDLS and CDR2 YYNGEE. The CDR3 runs 14 residues. V lost 4 bases to trimming and J lost 2 bases, with 13 bases between them. Time point of the sample: patch test 3, about 24 weeks after DPC sensitization. Treatment given: therapeutic diphenylcyclopropenone sensitization with weekly scalp DPC.

This chain links TRBV9 with TRBJ2-7; tentative D call: TRBD2 (5 bases). The specimen comprised whole blood, sampled in connection with sensitization to the hapten diphenylcyclopropenone (DPC). This sequence originates from a woman aged 40-49 years with alopecia areata. Some clones in this sample may be carry-over from other donors' samples. The CDR3 is CASSREDGTYEQYF. CDR3 bases: TGTGCCAGCAGCCGGGAAGACGGGACCTACGAGCAGTACTTC.